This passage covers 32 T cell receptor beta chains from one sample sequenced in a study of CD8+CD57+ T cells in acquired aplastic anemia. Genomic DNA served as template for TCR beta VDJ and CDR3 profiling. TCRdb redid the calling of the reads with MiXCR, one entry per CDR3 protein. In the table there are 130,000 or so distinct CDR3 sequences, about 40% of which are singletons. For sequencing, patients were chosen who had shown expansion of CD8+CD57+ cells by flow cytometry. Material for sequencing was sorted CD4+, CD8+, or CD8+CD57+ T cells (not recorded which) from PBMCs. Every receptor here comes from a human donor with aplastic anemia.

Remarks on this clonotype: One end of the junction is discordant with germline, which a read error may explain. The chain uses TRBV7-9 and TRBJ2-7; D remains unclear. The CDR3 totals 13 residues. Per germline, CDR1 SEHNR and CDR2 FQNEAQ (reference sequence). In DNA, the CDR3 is TGCGCCAGCAGCCAAGGTCTTTCCTACGAGCAGTACTTC. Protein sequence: CASSQGLSYEQYF.

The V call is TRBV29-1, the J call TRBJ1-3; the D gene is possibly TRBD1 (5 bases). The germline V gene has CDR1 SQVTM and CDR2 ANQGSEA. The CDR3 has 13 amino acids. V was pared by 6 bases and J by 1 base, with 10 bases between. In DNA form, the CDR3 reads TGCAGCGTGCACTCAGGGTCTGGAAACACCATATATTTT. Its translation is CSVHSGSGNTIYF.

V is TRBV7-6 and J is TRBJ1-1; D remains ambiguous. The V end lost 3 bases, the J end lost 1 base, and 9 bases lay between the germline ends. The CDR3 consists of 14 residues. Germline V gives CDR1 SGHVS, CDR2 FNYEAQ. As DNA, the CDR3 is TGTGCCAGCAGCTTTATACCGTCGAACACTGAAGCTTTCTTT. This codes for CASSFIPSNTEAFF.

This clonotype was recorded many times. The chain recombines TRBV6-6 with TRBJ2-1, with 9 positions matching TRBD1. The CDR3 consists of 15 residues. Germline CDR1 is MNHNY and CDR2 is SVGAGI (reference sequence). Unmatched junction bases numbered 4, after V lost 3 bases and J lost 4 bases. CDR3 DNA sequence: TGTGCCAGCAGTTATGACAGGGGGGTTTACAATGAGCAGTTCTTC. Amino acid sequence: CASSYDRGVYNEQFF.

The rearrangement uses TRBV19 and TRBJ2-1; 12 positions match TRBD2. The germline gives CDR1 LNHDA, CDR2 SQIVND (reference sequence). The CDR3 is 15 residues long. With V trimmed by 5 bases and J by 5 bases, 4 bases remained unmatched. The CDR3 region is CASSSTSGGNNEQFF. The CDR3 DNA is TGTGCCAGTAGTTCGACTAGCGGGGGCAACAATGAGCAGTTCTTC.

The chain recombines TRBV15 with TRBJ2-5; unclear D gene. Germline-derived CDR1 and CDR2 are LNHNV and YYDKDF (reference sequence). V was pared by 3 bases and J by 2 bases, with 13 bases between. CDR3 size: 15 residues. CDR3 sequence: CATSSDRAVQETQYF. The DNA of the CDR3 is TGTGCCACCAGCAGTGATCGGGCCGTACAAGAGACCCAGTACTTC.

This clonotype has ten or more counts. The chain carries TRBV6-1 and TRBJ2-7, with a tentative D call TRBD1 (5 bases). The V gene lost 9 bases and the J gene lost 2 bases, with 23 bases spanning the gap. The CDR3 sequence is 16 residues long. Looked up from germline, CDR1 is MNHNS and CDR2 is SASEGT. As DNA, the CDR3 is TGTGCCAGTGGTAGGGGCCTTACCCCAGAGACCTACGAGCAGTACTTC. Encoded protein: CASGRGLTPETYEQYF.

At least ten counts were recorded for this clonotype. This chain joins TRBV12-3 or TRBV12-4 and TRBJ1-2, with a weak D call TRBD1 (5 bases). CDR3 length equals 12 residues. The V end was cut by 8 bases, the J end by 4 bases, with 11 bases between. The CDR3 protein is CASGRQTYGYTF. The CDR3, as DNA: TGTGCCAGCGGTCGACAGACCTATGGCTACACCTTC.

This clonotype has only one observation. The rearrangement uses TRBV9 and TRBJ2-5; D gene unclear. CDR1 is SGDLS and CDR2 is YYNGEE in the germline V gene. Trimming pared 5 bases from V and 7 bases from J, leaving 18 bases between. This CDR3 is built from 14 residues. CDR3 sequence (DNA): TGTGCCAGCAGTCGTACTCGGTTCGGTGGGACCCAGTACTTC. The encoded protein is CASSRTRFGGTQYF.

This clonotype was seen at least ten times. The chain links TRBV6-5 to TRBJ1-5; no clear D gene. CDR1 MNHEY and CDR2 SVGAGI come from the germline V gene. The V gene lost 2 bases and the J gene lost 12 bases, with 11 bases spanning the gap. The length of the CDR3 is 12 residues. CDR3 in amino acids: CASSYPLEGQHF. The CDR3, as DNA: TGTGCCAGCAGTTACCCGTTGGAGGGCCAGCATTTT.

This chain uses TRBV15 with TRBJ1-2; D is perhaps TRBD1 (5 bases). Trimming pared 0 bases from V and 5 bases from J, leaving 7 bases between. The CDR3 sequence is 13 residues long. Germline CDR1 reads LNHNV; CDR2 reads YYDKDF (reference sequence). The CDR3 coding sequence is TGTGCCACCAGCAGAGATGGGACTTATGGCTACACCTTC. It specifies CATSRDGTYGYTF.

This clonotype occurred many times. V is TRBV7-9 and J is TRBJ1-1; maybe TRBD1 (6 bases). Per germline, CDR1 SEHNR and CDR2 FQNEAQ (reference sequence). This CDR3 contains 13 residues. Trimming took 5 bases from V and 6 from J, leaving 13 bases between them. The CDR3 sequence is CASSPRDMAEAFF. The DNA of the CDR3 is TGTGCCAGCAGCCCAAGGGACATGGCTGAAGCTTTCTTT.

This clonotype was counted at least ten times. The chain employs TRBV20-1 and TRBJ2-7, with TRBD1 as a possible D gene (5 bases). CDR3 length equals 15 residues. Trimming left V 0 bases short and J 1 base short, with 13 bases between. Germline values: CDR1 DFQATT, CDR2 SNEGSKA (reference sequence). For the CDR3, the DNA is TGCAGTGCTAGAGATGGGGCCAGGCCTTCCTACGAGCAGTACTTC. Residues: CSARDGARPSYEQYF.

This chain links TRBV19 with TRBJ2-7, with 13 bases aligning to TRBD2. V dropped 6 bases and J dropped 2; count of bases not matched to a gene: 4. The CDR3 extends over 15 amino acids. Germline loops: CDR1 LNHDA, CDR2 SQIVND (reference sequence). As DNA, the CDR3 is TGTGCCAGTAGCACTAGCGGGGGGGGAACCTACGAGCAGTACTTC. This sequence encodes CASSTSGGGTYEQYF.

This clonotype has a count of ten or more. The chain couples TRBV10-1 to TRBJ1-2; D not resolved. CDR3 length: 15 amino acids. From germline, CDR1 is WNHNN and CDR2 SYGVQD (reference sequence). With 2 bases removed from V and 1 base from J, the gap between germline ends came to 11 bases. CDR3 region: CASSEEDFFNYGYTF. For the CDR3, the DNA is TGCGCCAGCAGTGAGGAAGATTTCTTTAACTATGGCTACACCTTC.

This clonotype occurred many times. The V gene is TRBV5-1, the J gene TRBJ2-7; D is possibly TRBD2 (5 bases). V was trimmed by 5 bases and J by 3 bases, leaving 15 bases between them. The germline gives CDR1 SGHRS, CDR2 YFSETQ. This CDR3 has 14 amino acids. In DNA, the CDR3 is TGCGCCAGCAGACAACTTCCGGGATTCTACGAGCAGTACGTC. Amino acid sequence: CASRQLPGFYEQYV.

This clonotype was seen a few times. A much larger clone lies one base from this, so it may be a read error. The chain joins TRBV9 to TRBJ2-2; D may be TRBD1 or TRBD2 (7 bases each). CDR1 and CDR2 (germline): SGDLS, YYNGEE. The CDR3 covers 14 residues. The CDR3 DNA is TGTCCCAGCAGCGGGACAGCGAACACCGGGGAGCTGTTTTTT. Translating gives CPSSGTANTGELFF. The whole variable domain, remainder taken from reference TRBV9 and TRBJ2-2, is DSGVTQTPKHLITATGQRVTLRCSPRSGDLSVYWYQQSLDQGLQFLIQYYNGEERAKGNILERFSAQQFPDLHSELNLSSLELGDSALYFCPSSGTANTGELFFGEGSRLTVL.

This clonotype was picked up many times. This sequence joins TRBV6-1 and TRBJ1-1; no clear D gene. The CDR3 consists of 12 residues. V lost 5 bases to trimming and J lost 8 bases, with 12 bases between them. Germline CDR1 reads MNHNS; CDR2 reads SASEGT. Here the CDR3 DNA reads TGTGCCAGCAGTCTCCCGGGAGGGGAAGCTTTCTTT. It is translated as CASSLPGGEAFF.

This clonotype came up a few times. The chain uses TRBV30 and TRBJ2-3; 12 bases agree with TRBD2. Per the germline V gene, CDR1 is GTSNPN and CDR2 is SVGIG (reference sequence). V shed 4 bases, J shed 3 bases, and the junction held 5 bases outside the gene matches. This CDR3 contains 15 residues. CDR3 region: CAWTSGGDGTDTQYF. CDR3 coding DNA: TGTGCCTGGACTAGCGGGGGGGATGGGACAGATACGCAGTATTTT. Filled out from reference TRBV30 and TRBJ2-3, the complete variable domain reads SQTIHQWPATLVQPVGSPLSLECTVEGTSNPNLYWYRQAAGRGLQLLFYSVGIGQISSEVPQNLSASRPQDRQFILSSKKLLLSDSGFYLCAWTSGGDGTDTQYFGPGTRLTVL.

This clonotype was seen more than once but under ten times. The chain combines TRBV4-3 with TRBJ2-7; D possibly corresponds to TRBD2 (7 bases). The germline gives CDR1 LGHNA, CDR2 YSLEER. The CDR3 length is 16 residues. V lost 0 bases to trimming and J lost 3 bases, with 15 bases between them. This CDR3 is CASSQDLGGASYEQYF. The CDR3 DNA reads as TGCGCCAGCAGCCAAGATCTGGGGGGGGCTAGCTACGAGCAGTACTTC.

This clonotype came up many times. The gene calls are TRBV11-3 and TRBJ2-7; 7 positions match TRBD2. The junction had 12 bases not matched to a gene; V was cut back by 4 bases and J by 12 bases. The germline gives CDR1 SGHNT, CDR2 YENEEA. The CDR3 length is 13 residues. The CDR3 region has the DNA TGTGCCAGCAGCTCCGTCTGGGGGGGAGAAGTGTACTTC. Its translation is CASSSVWGGEVYF.

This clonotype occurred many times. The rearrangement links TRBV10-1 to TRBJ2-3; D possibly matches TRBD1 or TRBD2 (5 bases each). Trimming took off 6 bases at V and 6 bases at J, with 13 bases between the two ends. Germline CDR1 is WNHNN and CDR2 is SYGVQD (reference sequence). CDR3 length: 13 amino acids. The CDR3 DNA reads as TGCGCCAGCAGCGCTGGGACGCCGGATACGCAGTATTTT. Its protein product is CASSAGTPDTQYF.

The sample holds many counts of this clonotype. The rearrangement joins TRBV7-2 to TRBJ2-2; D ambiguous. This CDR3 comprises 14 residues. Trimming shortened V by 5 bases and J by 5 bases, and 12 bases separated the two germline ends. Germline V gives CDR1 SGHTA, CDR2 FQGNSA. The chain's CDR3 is CASSLRPGTGELFF. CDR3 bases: TGTGCCAGCAGCCTACGCCCCGGGACCGGGGAGCTGTTTTTT. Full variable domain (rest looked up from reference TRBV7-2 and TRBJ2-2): GAGVSQSPSNKVTEKGKDVELRCDPISGHTALYWYRQSLGQGLEFLIYFQGNSAPDKSGLPSDRFSAERTGGSVSTLTIQRTQQEDSAVYLCASSLRPGTGELFFGEGSRLTVL.

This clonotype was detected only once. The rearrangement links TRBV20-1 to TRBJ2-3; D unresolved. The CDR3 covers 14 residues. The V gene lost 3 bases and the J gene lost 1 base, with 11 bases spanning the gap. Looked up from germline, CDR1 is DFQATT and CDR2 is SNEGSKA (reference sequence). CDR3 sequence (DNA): TGCAGTGCTAGCGATCCCGTGGGCACAGATACGCAGTATTTT. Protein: CSASDPVGTDTQYF.

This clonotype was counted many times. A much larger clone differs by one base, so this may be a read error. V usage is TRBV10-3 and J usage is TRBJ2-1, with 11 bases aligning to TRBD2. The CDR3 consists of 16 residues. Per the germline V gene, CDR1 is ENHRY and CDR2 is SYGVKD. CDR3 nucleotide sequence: TGTGCCCTTTCGACTAGCGGGACTAGCTCCCACAATGAGCAGTTCTTC. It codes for CALSTSGTSSHNEQFF.

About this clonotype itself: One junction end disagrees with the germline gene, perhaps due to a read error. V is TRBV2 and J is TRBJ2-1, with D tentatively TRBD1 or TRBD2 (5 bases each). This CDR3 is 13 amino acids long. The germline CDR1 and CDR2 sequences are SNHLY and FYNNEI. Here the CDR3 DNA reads TGTGCCAGCAGGCCGGGACCCTACAATGAGCAGTCCTTC. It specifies CASRPGPYNEQSF.

The CDR3 DNA is TGTGCCAGCTCCGGAGGGGGTGAGACCCAGTACTTC. As protein: CASSGGGETQYF. The V gene is TRBV9, the J gene TRBJ2-5; D might be TRBD1 or TRBD2, each matching 6 bases. Germline CDR1 is SGDLS and CDR2 is YYNGEE. V was trimmed by 7 bases and J by 5 bases, leaving 12 bases between them. The CDR3 spans 12 residues.

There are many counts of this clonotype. For the CDR3, the DNA is TGTGCCAGCAGAGGACAGAGCTCCTACAATGAGCAGTTCTTC. It is translated as CASRGQSSYNEQFF. The chain carries TRBV14 and TRBJ2-1; D possibly corresponds to TRBD1 (6 bases). CDR1 and CDR2 from the germline V gene are SGHDN and FVKESK. Trimming cost V 6 bases and J 0 bases, with 9 bases left between them. This CDR3 spans 14 amino acids.

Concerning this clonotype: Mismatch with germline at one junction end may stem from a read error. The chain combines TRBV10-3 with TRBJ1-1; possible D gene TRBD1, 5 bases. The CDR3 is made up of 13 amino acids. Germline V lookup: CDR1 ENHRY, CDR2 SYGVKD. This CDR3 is CASSLRGKTEAFF. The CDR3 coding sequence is TGTGCCAGCAGTTTGAGGGGTAAAACTGAAGCTTTCTTT.

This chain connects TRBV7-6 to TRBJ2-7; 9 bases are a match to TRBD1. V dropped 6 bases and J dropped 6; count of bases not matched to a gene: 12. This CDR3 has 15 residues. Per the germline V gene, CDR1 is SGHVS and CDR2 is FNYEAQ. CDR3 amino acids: CASSQTPGTGREQYF. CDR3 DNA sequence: TGTGCCAGCAGTCAAACTCCCGGGACAGGGCGCGAGCAGTACTTC.

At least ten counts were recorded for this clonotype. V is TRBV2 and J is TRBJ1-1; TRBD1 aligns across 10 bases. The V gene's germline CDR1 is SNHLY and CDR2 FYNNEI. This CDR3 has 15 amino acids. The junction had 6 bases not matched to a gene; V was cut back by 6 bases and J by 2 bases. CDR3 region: CASRRDRGTNTEAFF. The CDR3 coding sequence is TGTGCCAGCAGACGGGACAGGGGAACTAACACTGAAGCTTTCTTT.

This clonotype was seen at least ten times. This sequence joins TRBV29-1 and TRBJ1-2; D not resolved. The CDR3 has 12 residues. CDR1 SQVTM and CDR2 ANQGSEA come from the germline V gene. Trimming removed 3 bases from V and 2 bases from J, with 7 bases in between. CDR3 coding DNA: TGCAGCGTTGAGCAGCACAACTATGGCTACACCTTC. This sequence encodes CSVEQHNYGYTF.